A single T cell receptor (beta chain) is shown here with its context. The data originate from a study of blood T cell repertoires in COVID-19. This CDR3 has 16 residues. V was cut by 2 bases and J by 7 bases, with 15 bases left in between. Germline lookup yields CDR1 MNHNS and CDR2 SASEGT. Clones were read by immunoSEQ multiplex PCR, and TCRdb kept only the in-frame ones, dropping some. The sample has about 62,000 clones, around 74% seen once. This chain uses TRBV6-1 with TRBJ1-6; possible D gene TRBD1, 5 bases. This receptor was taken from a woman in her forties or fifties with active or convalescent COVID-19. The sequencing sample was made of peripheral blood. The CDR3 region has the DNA TGTGCCAGCAGTGAACTCGGGGGAGGGTACAATTCACCCCTCCACTTT. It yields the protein CASSELGGGYNSPLHF.